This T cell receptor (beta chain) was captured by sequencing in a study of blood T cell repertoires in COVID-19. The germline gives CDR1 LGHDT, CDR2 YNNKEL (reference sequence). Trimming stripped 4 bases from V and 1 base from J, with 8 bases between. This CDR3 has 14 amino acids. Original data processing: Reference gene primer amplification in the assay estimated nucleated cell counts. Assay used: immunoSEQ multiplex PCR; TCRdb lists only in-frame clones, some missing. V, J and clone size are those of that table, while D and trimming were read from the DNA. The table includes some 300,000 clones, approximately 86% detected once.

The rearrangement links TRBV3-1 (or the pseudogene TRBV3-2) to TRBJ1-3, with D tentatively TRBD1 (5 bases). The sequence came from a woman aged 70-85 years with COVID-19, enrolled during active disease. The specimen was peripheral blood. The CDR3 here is CASSPRGSGNTIYF. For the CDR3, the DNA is TGTGCCAGCAGCCCGCGGGGGTCTGGAAACACCATATATTTT.